This T cell receptor (beta chain) was observed in a study of T cell repertoires in cytomegalovirus infection. Study overall: Public TCR beta signatures were indicative of both CMV infection and a matching HLA type. Whole-study findings and limits: Of the TCR beta families, the public ones yielded a cumulative frequency that identified carriers of CMV plus the relevant HLA. Dominant in the ex vivo response were TCR beta clonotypes restricted by HLA-C and specific for CMV.

One entry per CDR3 protein, called by TCRdb with MiXCR from the reads. The sample records a few hundred thousand distinct CDR3 sequences, 15% to 20% being singletons. This clonotype was seen more than once but under ten times. What it recognizes is unknown. Germline CDR1 and CDR2: MNHEY and SVGEGT. The CDR3 sequence is 13 residues long. V was trimmed by 2 bases and J by 3 bases, leaving 8 bases between them. This TCR derives from a human donor in good health (CMV status not recorded). Some clones in this sample may be carry-over from other donors' samples. The specimen was CD8+ T cells from PBMCs. The V call is TRBV6-2 or TRBV6-3, the J call TRBJ2-7; D unresolved. CDR3 sequence reads: CASSYGVGYEQYF. CDR3 nucleotide sequence: TGTGCCAGCAGTTACGGGGTCGGCTACGAGCAGTACTTC.